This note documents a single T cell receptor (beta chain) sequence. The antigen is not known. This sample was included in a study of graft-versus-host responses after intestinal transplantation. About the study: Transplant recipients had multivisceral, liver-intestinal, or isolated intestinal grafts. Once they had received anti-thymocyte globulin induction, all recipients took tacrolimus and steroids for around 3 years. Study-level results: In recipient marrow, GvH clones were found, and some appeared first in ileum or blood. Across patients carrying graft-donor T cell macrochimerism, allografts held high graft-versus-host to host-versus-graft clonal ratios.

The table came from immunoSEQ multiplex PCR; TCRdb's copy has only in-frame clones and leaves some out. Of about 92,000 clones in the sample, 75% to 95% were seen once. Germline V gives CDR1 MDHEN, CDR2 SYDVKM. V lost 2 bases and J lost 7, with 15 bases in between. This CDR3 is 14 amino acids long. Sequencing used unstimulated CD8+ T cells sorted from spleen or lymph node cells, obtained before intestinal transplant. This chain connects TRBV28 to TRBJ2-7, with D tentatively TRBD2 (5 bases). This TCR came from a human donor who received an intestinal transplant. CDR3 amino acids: CASSLGGSFWEQYF. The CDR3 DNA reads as TGTGCCAGCAGTTTAGGTGGGAGCTTTTGGGAGCAGTACTTC.